A selection of T cell receptor beta chains follows, all from one sample in a study of T cells in Graves' hyperthyroidism and ophthalmopathy. TCRdb analysed the multiplex PCR reads with MiXCR anew, one entry per CDR3 protein. The repertoire has 600,000 to 650,000 distinct CDR3 sequences, 20% to 25% of them found once; the top ten carry over 30%. Sequencing was done on a sample of blood. The receptors shown here come from a man aged 30 to 45 with Graves' ophthalmopathy. CDR3s leave out the opening cysteine and the closing phenylalanine or tryptophan.

J | V | CDR3
TRBJ2-3 | TRBV28 | ASRDSGDGTDTQY
TRBJ1-2 | TRBV7-9 | ASGGLNYGYT
TRBJ1-1 | TRBV28 | ASGLGTQGTGTEAF
TRBJ2-1 | TRBV29-1 | SVRGGTAAYNEQF
TRBJ1-1 | TRBV28 | ASSFLIGLVTEAF
TRBJ2-1 | TRBV7-2 | ASSPPPERDNEQF
TRBJ2-5 | TRBV11-2 | ASSLEKTPQETQY
TRBJ2-7 | TRBV12-3/TRBV12-4 | ASSLGILWQY
TRBJ2-2 | TRBV7-9 | ASSLALAGGPTGELF
TRBJ2-7 | TRBV20-1 | SARVARLEQY
TRBJ2-7 | TRBV29-1 | SVVGLAGEYEQY
TRBJ2-7 | TRBV19 | ASSSGGYYEQY
TRBJ2-1 | TRBV27 | ASSRAGAYEQF
TRBJ1-5 | TRBV12-3/TRBV12-4 | ASRSSGTGLFQPQH
TRBJ1-1 | TRBV7-6 | ASSWGHLNTEAF
TRBJ2-7 | TRBV3-1 | ASSQAQGLGYEQY
TRBJ1-2 | TRBV10-2 | ASSEFPDGYT
TRBJ2-7 | TRBV28 | ASVRNYEQY
TRBJ1-2 | TRBV2 | ASSSGPRESGYT